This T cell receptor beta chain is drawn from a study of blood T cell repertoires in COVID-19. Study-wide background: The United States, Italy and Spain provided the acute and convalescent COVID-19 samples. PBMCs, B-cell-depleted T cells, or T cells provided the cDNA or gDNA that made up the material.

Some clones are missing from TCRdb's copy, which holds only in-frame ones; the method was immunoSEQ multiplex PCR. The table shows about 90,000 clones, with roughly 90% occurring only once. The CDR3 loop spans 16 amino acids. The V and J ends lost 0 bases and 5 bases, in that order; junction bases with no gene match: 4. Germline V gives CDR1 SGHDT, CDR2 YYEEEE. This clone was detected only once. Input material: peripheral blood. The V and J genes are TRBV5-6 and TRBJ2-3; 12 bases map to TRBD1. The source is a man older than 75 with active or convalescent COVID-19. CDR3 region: CASSLDGTGGEDTQYF. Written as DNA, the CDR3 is TGTGCCAGCAGCTTGGACGGGACAGGGGGCGAAGATACGCAGTATTTT.